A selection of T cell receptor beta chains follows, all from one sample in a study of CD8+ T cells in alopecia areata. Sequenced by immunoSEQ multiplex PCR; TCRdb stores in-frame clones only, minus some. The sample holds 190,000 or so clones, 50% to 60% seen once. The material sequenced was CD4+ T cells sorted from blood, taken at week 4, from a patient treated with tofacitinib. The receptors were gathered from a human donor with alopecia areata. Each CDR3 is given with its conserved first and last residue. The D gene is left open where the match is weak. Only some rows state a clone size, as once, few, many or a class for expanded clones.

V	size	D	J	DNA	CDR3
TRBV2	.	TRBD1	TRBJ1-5	TGTGCCAGCACCACGGACAGGGGAGGCAATCAGCCCCAGCATTTT	CASTTDRGGNQPQHF
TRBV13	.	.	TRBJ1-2	TGTGCCAGCAGCTTAGGGCACTATGGCTACACCTTC	CASSLGHYGYTF
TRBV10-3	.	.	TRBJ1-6	TGTGCCGTTGGAGCGGCGGATGGAGATTCACCCCTCCACTTT	CAVGAADGDSPLHF
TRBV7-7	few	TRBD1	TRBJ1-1	TGTGCTAGCAGCTTAGCGCGCGGGGGACAGCCAATGAACACTGAAGCTTTCTTT	CASSLARGGQPMNTEAFF
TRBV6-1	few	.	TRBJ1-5	TGTGCCAGCAGTGAATGGCCGGGAACCCATCAGCCCCAGCATTTT	CASSEWPGTHQPQHF
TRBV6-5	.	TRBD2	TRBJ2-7	TGTGCCAGCAGTTCGCGGGGGGTGCTACGCTACGAGCAGTACTTC	CASSSRGVLRYEQYF
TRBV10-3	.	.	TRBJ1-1	TGTGCCATCTTTACAGGATTTATGAACACTGAAGCTTTCTTT	CAIFTGFMNTEAFF
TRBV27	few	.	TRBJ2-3	TGTGCCAGCAAAGTGTGGGGGTCCACCGCTAGCACAGATACGCAGTATTTT	CASKVWGSTASTDTQYF
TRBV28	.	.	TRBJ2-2	TGTGCCAGCAGTTTAGGTGCGACCGGGGAGCTGTTTTTT	CASSLGATGELFF
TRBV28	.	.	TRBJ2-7	TGTGCCAGCATTAGGAGGGGCTCCTACGAGCAGTACTTC	CASIRRGSYEQYF
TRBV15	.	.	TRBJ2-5	TGTGCCACCAGCAGAGATAGGGACCCAGCAGAGACCCAGTACTTC	CATSRDRDPAETQYF
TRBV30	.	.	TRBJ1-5	TGTGCCTGGAGCGAATATAGCAATCAGCCCCAGCATTTT	CAWSEYSNQPQHF
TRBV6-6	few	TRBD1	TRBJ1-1	TGTGCCAGCAGACCTTCGACAGGGGGGAACACTGAAGCTTTCTTT	CASRPSTGGNTEAFF
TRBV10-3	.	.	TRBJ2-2	TGTGCCATCAGGGACTACGAGGGGGAGCTGTTTTTT	CAIRDYEGELFF
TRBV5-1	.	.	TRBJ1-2	TGCGCCAGCAGCCTAAGGGGCAGAGATGGCTACACCTTC	CASSLRGRDGYTF
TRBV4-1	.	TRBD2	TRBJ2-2	TGCGCCAGCAGCCGGGCTCTAGCGGGGGGGCCTCAGACCGGGGAGCTGTTTTTT	CASSRALAGGPQTGELFF
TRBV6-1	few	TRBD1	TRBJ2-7	TGTGCCAGCACGCGTAAGGGGGCGTCGGACGAGCAGTACTTC	CASTRKGASDEQYF
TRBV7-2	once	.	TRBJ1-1	TGTGCCAGCAGCCGCAAGGTGGACACTGAAGCTTTCTTT	CASSRKVDTEAFF
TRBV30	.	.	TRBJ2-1	TGTGCCTGGAGTGTATCGGGATCTGGGATGGGAAGGGGAGCTTATGAGCAGTTCTTC	CAWSVSGSGMGRGAYEQFF
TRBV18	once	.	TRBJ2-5	TGTGCCAGCTCACCCGGACAGCTCCAAGAGACCCAGTACTTC	CASSPGQLQETQYF
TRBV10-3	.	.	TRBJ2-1	TGTGCCATCTCCAGTCAGGGCAATGAGCAGTTCTTC	CAISSQGNEQFF
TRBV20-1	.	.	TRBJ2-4	TGCAGTGGAGACAGCAAAAACATTCAGTACTTC	CSGDSKNIQYF
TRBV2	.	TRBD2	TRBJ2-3	TGTGCCAGCACTGACCTAGCGGGGGGCACAGATACGCAGTATTTT	CASTDLAGGTDTQYF
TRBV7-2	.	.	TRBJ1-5	TGTGCCAGCAGCTTAGGTGACGGCAGGGGCGAGCCCCAGCATTTT	CASSLGDGRGEPQHF
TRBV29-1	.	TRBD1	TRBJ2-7	TGCAGCGTTGAACCCGGGACAGGGGGCGACGAGCAGTACTTC	CSVEPGTGGDEQYF
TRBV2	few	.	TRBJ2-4	TGTGCCAGCAGTGAAGCAACTAACTTTGGGGTAGCGGAAGACTTC	CASSEATNFGVAEDF
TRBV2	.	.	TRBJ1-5	TGTGCCAGCAGGTACAGGGAGGGTCAGCCCCAGCATTTT	CASRYREGQPQHF
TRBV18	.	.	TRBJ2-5	TGTGCCAGCTCACCCAAAGAGACCCAGTACTTC	CASSPKETQYF
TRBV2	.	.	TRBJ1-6	TGTGCCAGCGTGTGGCAGAGTAATTCACCCCTCCACTTT	CASVWQSNSPLHF
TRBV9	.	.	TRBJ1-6	TGTGCCAGCAGCGTAGCGGGGGGGTCACCCCTCCACTTT	CASSVAGGSPLHF
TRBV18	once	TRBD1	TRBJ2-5	TGTGCCAGCTCACCGTCGAGTGGGACAGGGTACTTC	CASSPSSGTGYF
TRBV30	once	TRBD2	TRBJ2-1	TGTGCCTGGAGCGCCCGGGTTATATTATCGGCGGGGGGATACAATGAGCAGTTCTTC	CAWSARVILSAGGYNEQFF
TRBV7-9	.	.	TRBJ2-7	TGTGCCAGCAGCCGGGCAGGGCAGGCGAGCCACGAGCAGTACTTC	CASSRAGQASHEQYF
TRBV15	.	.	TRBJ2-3	TGTGCCACCAGCAGAGATCTCGGGAGCACAGATACGCAGTATTTT	CATSRDLGSTDTQYF
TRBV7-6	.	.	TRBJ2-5	TGTGCCAGCAGCCCCCTTATGGGGCAGACAGCCCTGTACTTC	CASSPLMGQTALYF
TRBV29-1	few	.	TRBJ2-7	TGCAGCGTTGGCGTAGGGGGCTCCTACGAGCAGTACTTC	CSVGVGGSYEQYF
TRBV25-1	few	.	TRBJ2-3	TGTGCCAGCAGTGAATTAGAGGGCGTACAGGGAAAGGCGCAGTATTTT	CASSELEGVQGKAQYF
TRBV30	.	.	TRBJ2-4	TGTGCCTGGAGTCCAGGGGGGGCAAGCAAAAACATTCAGTACTTC	CAWSPGGASKNIQYF
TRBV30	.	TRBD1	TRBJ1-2	TGTGCCTGGAATGACAGGGCGGACTATGGCTACACCTTC	CAWNDRADYGYTF
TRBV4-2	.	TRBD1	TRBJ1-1	TGTGCCAGCAGCCAAGACGGGACAGCGAACACTGAAGCTTTCTTT	CASSQDGTANTEAFF
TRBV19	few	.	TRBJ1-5	TGTGCCAGTAGTATGGAGATAGGGTATAGCAATCAGCCCCAGCATTTT	CASSMEIGYSNQPQHF
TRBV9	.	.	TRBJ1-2	TGTGCCAGCAGCGTAGGCGGGGAAATGGATGGCTACACCTTC	CASSVGGEMDGYTF
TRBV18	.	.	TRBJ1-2	TGTGCCAGCTCACCATCCCACGGCCTTAACTATGGCTACACCTTC	CASSPSHGLNYGYTF
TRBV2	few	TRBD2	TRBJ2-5	TGTGCCAGCAGTGAGCCGCTAGCGGGGGGCCAGGAGACCCAGTACTTC	CASSEPLAGGQETQYF
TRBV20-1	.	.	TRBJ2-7	TGCAGTGCCAACAGGGACTACGAGCAGTACTTC	CSANRDYEQYF
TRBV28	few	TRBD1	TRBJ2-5	TGTGCCAGCAGTCCTCAGACAGGGACGGCGGAGACCCAGTACTTC	CASSPQTGTAETQYF
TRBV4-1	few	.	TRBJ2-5	TGCGCCAGCAGCCAAGCTCGGGCCCCAGGGGAGACCCAGTACTTC	CASSQARAPGETQYF
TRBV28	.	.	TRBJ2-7	TGTGCCAGCAGTCTCACTAGCTACGAGCAGTACTTC	CASSLTSYEQYF
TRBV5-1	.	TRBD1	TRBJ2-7	TGCGCCAGCAGCGCAACAGGGGGCGCAGGCTACGAGCAGTACTTC	CASSATGGAGYEQYF
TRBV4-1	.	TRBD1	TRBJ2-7	TGCGCCAGCAGCCAAGTGGGGAGGACAGGGACCTACGAGCAGTACTTC	CASSQVGRTGTYEQYF
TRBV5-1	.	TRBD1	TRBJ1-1	TGCGCCAGCAGCACCACGACAGGGCTGGGAATGAACACTGAAGCTTTCTTT	CASSTTTGLGMNTEAFF
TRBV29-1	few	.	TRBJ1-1	TGCAGCGTTAACGGGCAGGGGAAGGCATACACTGAAGCTTTCTTT	CSVNGQGKAYTEAFF
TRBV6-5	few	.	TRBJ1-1	TGTGCCAGCAGGGCGGGGCTGAACACTGAAGCTTTCTTT	CASRAGLNTEAFF
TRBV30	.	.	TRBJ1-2	TGTGCCTGGAGTGTACGCTTGACGTCTAACTATGGCTACACCTTC	CAWSVRLTSNYGYTF